Listed below are T cell receptor beta chains from one sample, sequenced in a study of blood T cell repertoires in COVID-19. This table comes from immunoSEQ multiplex PCR, and its TCRdb copy is limited to in-frame clones, with some not included. The sample has a few hundred thousand clones; under 90% are singletons. The material sequenced was peripheral blood. These receptors came from a woman older than 75 with acute or convalescent COVID-19. The CDR3 runs from the conserved cysteine through the conserved F or W. Each record gives: J gene, V gene, D gene, clone size, CDR3 protein, CDR3 DNA. D genes are given only for firm matches. Clone size is given for some rows only: seen once, a few or many times, or a class if the clone is expanded.

J gene: TRBJ1-3; V gene: TRBV9; D gene: TRBD1; clone size: NA; CDR3 protein: CASSVGQELAGNTIYF; CDR3 DNA: TGTGCCAGCAGCGTGGGACAGGAGCTGGCTGGAAACACCATATATTTT
J gene: TRBJ2-7; V gene: TRBV20-1; D gene: NA; clone size: few; CDR3 protein: CSASSGRSSYEQYF; CDR3 DNA: TGCAGTGCTAGTTCCGGTCGGAGTTCCTACGAGCAGTACTTC
J gene: TRBJ1-3; V gene: TRBV9; D gene: NA; clone size: NA; CDR3 protein: CASSAQPPISGNTIYF; CDR3 DNA: TGTGCCAGCAGCGCTCAACCGCCTATCTCTGGAAACACCATATATTTT
J gene: TRBJ1-2; V gene: TRBV15; D gene: NA; clone size: NA; CDR3 protein: CATSRDVTGSGYTF; CDR3 DNA: TGTGCCACCAGCAGAGATGTAACAGGGAGTGGCTACACCTTC
J gene: TRBJ1-2; V gene: TRBV19; D gene: TRBD1; clone size: NA; CDR3 protein: CASTLRDRANGYTF; CDR3 DNA: TGTGCCAGCACCCTCCGAGACAGGGCGAATGGCTACACCTTC
J gene: TRBJ2-1; V gene: TRBV2; D gene: TRBD2; clone size: NA; CDR3 protein: CASAAGRSYNEQFF; CDR3 DNA: TGTGCCAGCGCAGCGGGAAGATCCTACAATGAGCAGTTCTTC
J gene: TRBJ2-7; V gene: TRBV7-2; D gene: NA; clone size: NA; CDR3 protein: CASSLAAGALGEQYF; CDR3 DNA: TGTGCCAGCAGCTTAGCCGCGGGGGCTCTCGGCGAGCAGTACTTC
J gene: TRBJ1-1; V gene: TRBV5-1; D gene: TRBD1; clone size: NA; CDR3 protein: CASSSSTGRPTEAFF; CDR3 DNA: TGCGCCAGCAGCTCCTCGACAGGGAGGCCTACTGAAGCTTTCTTT
J gene: TRBJ1-1; V gene: TRBV29-1; D gene: NA; clone size: NA; CDR3 protein: CSVVGGPTNEAFF; CDR3 DNA: TGCAGCGTTGTCGGCGGGCCGACCAATGAAGCTTTCTTT
J gene: TRBJ2-7; V gene: TRBV6-1; D gene: TRBD1; clone size: NA; CDR3 protein: CASSILTGSAREQYF; CDR3 DNA: TGTGCCAGCAGTATTCTGACAGGGTCGGCCCGCGAGCAGTACTTC
J gene: TRBJ2-2; V gene: TRBV6-6; D gene: NA; clone size: NA; CDR3 protein: CASSYSVRTTGELFF; CDR3 DNA: TGTGCCAGCAGTTACTCAGTCAGAACCACCGGGGAGCTGTTTTTT
J gene: TRBJ1-5; V gene: TRBV6-6; D gene: NA; clone size: NA; CDR3 protein: CASSYGQGEEPQHF; CDR3 DNA: TGTGCCAGCAGTTACGGGCAGGGCGAAGAGCCCCAGCATTTT
J gene: TRBJ1-3; V gene: TRBV7-6; D gene: TRBD1; clone size: NA; CDR3 protein: CASSLGYRGTGNTIYF; CDR3 DNA: TGTGCCAGCAGCTTAGGCTACAGGGGAACTGGAAACACCATATATTTT
J gene: TRBJ2-7; V gene: TRBV5-1; D gene: TRBD1; clone size: NA; CDR3 protein: CASSWTGDRFEQYF; CDR3 DNA: TGCGCCAGCAGCTGGACAGGGGATAGGTTCGAGCAGTACTTC